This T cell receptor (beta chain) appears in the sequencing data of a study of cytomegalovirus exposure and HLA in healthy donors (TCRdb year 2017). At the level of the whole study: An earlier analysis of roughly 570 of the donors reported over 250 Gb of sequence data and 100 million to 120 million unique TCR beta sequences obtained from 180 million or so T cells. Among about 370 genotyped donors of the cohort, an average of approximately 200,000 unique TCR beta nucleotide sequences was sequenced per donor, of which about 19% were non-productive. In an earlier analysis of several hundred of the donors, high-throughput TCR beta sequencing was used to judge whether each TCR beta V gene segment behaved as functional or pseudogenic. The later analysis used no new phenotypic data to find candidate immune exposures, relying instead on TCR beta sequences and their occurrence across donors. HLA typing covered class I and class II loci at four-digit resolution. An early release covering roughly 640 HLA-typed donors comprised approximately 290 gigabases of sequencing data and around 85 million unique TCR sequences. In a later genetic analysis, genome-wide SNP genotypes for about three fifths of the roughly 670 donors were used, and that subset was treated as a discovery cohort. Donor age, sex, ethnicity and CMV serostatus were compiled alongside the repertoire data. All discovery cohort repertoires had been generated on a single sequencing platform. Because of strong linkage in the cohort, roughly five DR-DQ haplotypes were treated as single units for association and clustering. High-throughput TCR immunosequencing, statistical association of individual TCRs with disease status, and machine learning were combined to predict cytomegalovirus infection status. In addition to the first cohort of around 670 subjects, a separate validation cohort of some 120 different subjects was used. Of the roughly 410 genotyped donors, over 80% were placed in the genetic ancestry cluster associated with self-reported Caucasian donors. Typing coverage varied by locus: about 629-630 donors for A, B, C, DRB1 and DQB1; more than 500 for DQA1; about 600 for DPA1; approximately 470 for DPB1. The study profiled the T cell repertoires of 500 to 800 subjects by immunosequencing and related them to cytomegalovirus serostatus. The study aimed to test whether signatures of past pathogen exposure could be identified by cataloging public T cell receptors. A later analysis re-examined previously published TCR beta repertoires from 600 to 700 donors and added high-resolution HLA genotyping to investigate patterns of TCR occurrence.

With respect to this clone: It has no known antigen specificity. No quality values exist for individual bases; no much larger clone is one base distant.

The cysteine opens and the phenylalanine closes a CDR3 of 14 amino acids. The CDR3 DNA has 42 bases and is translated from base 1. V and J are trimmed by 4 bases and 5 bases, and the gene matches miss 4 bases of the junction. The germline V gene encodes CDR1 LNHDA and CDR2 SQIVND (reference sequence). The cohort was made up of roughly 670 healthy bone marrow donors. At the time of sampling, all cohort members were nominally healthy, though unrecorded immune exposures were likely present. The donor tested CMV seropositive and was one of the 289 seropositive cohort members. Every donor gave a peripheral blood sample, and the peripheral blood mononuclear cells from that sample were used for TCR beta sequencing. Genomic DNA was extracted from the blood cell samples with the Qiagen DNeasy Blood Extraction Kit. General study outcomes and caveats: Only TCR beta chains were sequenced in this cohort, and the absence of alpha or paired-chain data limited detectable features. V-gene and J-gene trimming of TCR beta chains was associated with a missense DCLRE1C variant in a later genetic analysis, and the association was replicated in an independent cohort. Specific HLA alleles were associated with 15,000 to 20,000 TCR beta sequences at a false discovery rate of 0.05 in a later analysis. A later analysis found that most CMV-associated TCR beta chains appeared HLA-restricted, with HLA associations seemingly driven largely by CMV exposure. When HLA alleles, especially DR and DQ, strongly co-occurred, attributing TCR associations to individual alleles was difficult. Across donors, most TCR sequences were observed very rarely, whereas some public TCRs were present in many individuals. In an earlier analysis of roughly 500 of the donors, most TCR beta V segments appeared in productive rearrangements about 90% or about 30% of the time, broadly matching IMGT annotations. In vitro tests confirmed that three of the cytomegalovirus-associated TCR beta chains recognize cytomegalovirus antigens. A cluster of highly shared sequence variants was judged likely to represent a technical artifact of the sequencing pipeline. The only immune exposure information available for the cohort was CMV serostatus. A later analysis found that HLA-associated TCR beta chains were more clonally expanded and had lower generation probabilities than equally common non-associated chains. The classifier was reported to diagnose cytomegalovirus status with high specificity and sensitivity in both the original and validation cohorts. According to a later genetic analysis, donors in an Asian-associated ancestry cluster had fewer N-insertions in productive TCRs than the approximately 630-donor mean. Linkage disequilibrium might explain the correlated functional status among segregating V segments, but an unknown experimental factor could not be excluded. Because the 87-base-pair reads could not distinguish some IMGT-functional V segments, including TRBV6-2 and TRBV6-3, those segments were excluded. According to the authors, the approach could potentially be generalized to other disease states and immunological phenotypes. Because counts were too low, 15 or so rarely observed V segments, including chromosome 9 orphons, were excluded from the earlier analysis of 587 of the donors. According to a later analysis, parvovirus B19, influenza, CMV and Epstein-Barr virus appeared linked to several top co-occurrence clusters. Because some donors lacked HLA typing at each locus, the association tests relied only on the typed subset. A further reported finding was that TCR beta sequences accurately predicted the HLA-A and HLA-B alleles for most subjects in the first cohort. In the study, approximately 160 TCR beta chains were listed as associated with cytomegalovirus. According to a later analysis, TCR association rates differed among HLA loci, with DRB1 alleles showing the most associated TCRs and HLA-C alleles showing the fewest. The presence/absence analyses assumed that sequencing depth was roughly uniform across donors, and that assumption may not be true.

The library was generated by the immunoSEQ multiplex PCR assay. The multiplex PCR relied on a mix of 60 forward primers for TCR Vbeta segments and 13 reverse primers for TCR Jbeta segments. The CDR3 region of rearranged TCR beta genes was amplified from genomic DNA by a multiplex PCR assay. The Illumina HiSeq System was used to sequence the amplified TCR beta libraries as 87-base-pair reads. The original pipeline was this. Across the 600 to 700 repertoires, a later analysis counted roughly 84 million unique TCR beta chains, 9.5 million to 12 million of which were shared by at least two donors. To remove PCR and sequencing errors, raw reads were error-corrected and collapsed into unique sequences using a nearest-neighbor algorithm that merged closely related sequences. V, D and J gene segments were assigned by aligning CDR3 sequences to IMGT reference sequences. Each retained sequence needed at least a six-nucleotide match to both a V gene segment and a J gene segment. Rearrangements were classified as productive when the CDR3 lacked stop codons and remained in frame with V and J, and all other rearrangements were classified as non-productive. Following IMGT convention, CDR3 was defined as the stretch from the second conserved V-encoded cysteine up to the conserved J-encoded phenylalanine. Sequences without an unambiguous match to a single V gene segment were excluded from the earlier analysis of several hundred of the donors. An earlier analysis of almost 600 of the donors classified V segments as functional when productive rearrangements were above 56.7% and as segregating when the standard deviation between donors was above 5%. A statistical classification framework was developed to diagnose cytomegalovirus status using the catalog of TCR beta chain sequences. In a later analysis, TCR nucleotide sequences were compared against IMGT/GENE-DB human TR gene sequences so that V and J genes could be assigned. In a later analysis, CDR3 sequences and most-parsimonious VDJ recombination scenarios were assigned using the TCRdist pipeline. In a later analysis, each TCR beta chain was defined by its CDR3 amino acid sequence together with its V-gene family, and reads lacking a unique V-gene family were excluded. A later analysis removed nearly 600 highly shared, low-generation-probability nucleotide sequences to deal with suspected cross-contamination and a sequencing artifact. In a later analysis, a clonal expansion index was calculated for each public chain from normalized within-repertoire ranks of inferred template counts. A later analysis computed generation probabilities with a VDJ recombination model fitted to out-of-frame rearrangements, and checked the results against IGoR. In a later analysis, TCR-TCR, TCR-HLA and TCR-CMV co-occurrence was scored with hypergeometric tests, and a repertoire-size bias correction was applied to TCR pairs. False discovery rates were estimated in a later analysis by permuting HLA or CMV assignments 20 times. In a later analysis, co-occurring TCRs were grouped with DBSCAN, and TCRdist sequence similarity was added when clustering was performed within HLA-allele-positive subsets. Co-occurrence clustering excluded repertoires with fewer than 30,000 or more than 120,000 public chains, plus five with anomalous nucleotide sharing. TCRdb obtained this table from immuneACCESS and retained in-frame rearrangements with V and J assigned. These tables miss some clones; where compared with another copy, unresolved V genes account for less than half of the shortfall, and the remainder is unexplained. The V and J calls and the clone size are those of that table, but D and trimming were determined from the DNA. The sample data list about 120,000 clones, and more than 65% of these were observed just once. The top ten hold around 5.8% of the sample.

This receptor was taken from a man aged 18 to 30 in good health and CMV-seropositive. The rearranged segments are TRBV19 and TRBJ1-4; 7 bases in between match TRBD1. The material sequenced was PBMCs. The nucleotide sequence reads TGTGCCAGTAGTAGACAGGGAGGAAATGAAAAACTGTTTTTT. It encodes CASSRQGGNEKLFF.